This TCR beta chain was sequenced for a study of OX40 agonist ivuxolimab in advanced cancers. Across the whole study: Partial response was recorded in three patients: one hepatocellular carcinoma and two cutaneous melanoma cases. Study-wide points: With doses of 0.1 to 3.0 mg/kg, CD4+ and CD8+ blood T cells had undergone clonal expansion by week 6.

Germline V lookup: CDR1 SGHTA, CDR2 FQGNSA. The CDR3 extends over 14 amino acids. Trimming removed 4 bases from V and 2 bases from J, with 11 bases in between. Clones were read by immunoSEQ multiplex PCR, and TCRdb kept only the in-frame ones, dropping some. The sample carries more than 40,000 clones, roughly 90% recorded once. Regarding this clone: Its target is unknown.

The sample here was CD4+ or CD8+ T cells sorted from blood, taken in a trial of the OX40 agonist ivuxolimab. V gene TRBV7-2 combines with J gene TRBJ1-2; D might be TRBD1 (5 bases). This receptor was identified in an adult with an advanced solid tumor such as melanoma, head and neck, liver or kidney cancer. In nucleotides, the CDR3 is TGTGCCAGCAGCTCCGACGGGGGAAACTATGGCTACACCTTC. Encoded protein: CASSSDGGNYGYTF.